One and the same sample provided the 5 T cell receptor beta chains below, sequenced in a study of PD-1 blockade in classical Hodgkin lymphoma. Time point denoted: cycle 4 day 1 (C4D1), after more than five weeks of nivolumab. Each patient's relapse followed autologous stem cell transplantation, and brentuximab vedotin exposure varied. Profiled with immunoSEQ multiplex PCR; TCRdb holds only in-frame clones, not every one. This table has around 60,000 clones, more than 80% appearing once. This material consisted of peripheral blood mononuclear cells (PBMCs), taken before the fourth cycle of nivolumab. The receptors stem from a human donor with classical Hodgkin lymphoma.

J is TRBJ2-2 and V is TRBV7-3, with TRBD2 matching 12 bases. The ends lost 5 bases at V and 1 base at J; junction bases unmatched: 2. Per the germline V gene, CDR1 is SGHTA and CDR2 is FQGTGA. The CDR3 length is 16 residues. CDR3 DNA sequence: TGTGCCAGCAGCACTAGCGGGGGGATGAACACCGGGGAGCTGTTTTTT. Its protein product is CASSTSGGMNTGELFF.

J is TRBJ2-5 and V is TRBV7-8, with D possibly being TRBD2 (6 bases). Germline lookup yields CDR1 SGHVS and CDR2 FQNEAQ. V lost 7 bases and J 2 bases, leaving 11 bases between the germline ends. The CDR3 extends over 13 amino acids. This CDR3 reads CASNRDLQETQYF. CDR3 bases: TGTGCCAGCAACCGGGACTTACAAGAGACCCAGTACTTC.

This clone occurred a few times. The chain uses TRBV19 and TRBJ1-2; the D gene is possibly TRBD1 (5 bases). This CDR3 has 14 residues. Deletions cut 8 bases from V and 10 bases from J, with 23 bases between. Germline assignment: CDR1 LNHDA and CDR2 SQIVND (reference sequence). CDR3 DNA: TGTGCCAGTTCGGGATTTGGGGCGGAGAGGATCTACACCTTC. Translating it yields CASSGFGAERIYTF. The entire variable domain, with the rest obtained from reference TRBV19 and TRBJ1-2, is as follows: DGGITQSPKYLFRKEGQNVTLSCEQNLNHDAMYWYRQDPGQGLRLIYYSQIVNDFQKGDIAEGYSVSREKKESFPLTVTSAQKNPTAFYLCASSGFGAERIYTFGSGTRLTVV.

This chain uses TRBV10-1 with TRBJ2-1; 8 bases are a match to TRBD1. The J segment lost 8 bases and the V segment lost 6 bases, leaving 0 bases of the junction unmatched. The CDR3 extends over 11 amino acids. Germline V gene lookup returns CDR1 WNHNN and CDR2 SYGVQD (reference sequence). This chain's CDR3 is CASRTGDEQFF. The CDR3 bases are TGCGCCAGCAGGACAGGGGATGAGCAGTTCTTC.

The chain joins TRBV13 to TRBJ2-1; D perhaps matches TRBD2 (7 bases). The CDR3 consists of 16 residues. Germline CDR1 is PRHDT and CDR2 is FYEKMQ (reference sequence). Trimming took 5 bases from V and 8 from J, leaving 22 bases between them. The CDR3, as DNA: TGTGCCAGCAGCCCAAGGCCGACAGGTGCGGGAGATGAGCAGTTCTTC. Amino acids: CASSPRPTGAGDEQFF.